The 12 T cell receptor beta chains given below trace back to one sample, sequenced in a study of blood T cell repertoires in COVID-19. Produced via immunoSEQ multiplex PCR; TCRdb's table is partial and in-frame only. This sample has around 59,000 clones, with 75% to 90% found just once. The sequencing input was peripheral blood. The receptors were sampled from a man aged 55 to 70 with acute or convalescent COVID-19.

This clone turned up a few times. The chain recombines TRBV28 with TRBJ1-6; 8 positions agree with TRBD1. V lost 10 bases, J lost 8 bases, and 10 bases stayed unmatched. The germline CDR1 and CDR2 sequences are MDHEN and SYDVKM. The CDR3 is made up of 14 amino acids. The CDR3 bases are TGTGCCACCCTAAGGACAGGGAATCATTCACCCCTCCACTTT. This gives the protein CATLRTGNHSPLHF.

This rearrangement joins TRBV14 to TRBJ2-4; 7 positions agree with TRBD1. The CDR3 contains 20 residues. The V gene's germline CDR1 is SGHDN and CDR2 FVKESK. Germline trimming cut 0 bases from V and 0 bases from J; bases unmatched to any gene: 14. CDR3 in DNA: TGTGCCAGCAGCCAAGATCAACGACAGGGCCCTTTTATAGCCAAAAACATTCAGTACTTC. Translated, it gives CASSQDQRQGPFIAKNIQYF.

The chain joins TRBV24-1 to TRBJ2-2, with a weak D call TRBD2 (6 bases). Germline CDR1 KGHDR, CDR2 SFDVKD. The CDR3 is 15 amino acids. V was trimmed by 9 bases and J by 1 base, leaving 14 bases between them. The CDR3 is CATGPYSGNTGELFF. The CDR3 bases are TGTGCCACCGGCCCCTATAGCGGGAACACCGGGGAGCTGTTTTTT.

The CDR3 is CASSQQLAGGETQYF. The CDR3 nucleotides read TGCGCCAGCAGCCAACAACTAGCGGGAGGCGAGACCCAGTACTTC. This sequence joins TRBV4-1 and TRBJ2-5; 12 nucleotides agree with TRBD2. This CDR3 comprises 15 residues. The germline CDR1 and CDR2 sequences are MGHRA and YSYEKL. With V trimmed by 2 bases and J by 5 bases, 3 bases remained unmatched.

The genes are TRBV5-4 and TRBJ2-5, with 8 positions matching TRBD1. Trimming removed 4 bases from V and 6 bases from J; junction bases left unmatched: 8. CDR1 is SGHNT, CDR2 YYREEE, per germline (reference sequence). The length of the CDR3 is 14 residues. CDR3 region: CASSLMTGAKTQYF. The CDR3 DNA reads TGTGCCAGCAGCCTGATGACAGGGGCGAAGACCCAGTACTTC.

The gene calls are TRBV6-2 or TRBV6-3 and TRBJ2-1; 8 bases map to TRBD2. The CDR3 extends over 13 amino acids. Trimming took 5 bases from V and 5 from J; bases not matched to a gene: 2. CDR1 and CDR2 (germline): MNHEY, SVGEGT. This chain's CDR3 is CASSRLANNEQFF. For the CDR3, the DNA is TGTGCCAGCAGTCGACTAGCGAACAATGAGCAGTTCTTC.

The rearrangement links TRBV11-3 to TRBJ2-3; 8 nucleotides agree with TRBD2. J lost 11 bases, V lost 4 bases, and 17 bases had no gene match. The CDR3 has 16 residues. The V gene's germline CDR1 is SGHNT and CDR2 YENEEA. The CDR3 region is CASSWGGSGSPREQYF. The CDR3 region has the DNA TGTGCCAGCAGCTGGGGGGGGAGCGGGAGTCCCCGGGAGCAGTATTTT.

This chain links TRBV9 with TRBJ2-5; 9 bases agree with TRBD2. The germline V gene has CDR1 SGDLS and CDR2 YYNGEE. V lost 4 bases to trimming and J lost 4 bases; unmatched junction nucleotides: 8. The CDR3 sequence is 15 residues long. The CDR3 DNA is TGTGCCAGCAGCCTTGCTCCTAGCGGGGCAGAGACCCAGTACTTC. Amino acid sequence: CASSLAPSGAETQYF.

The gene calls are TRBV9 and TRBJ2-3; 11 bases agree with TRBD2. V lost 4 bases to trimming and J lost 5 bases; unmatched junction nucleotides: 3. Germline V gene sequence: CDR1 SGDLS, CDR2 YYNGEE. This CDR3 comprises 14 residues. The DNA for the CDR3 is TGTGCCAGCAGCACTGGACTAGCGGGAGATACGCAGTATTTT. This sequence encodes CASSTGLAGDTQYF.

This chain connects TRBV5-6 to TRBJ1-1, with D possibly TRBD1 on 6 matching bases. V dropped 5 bases and J dropped 4 bases, with 12 bases sitting between them. The germline CDR1 and CDR2 sequences are SGHDT and YYEEEE. CDR3 length: 13 residues. CDR3 DNA: TGTGCCAGCAGTTACGACAGGACCACTGAAGCTTTCTTT. It encodes CASSYDRTTEAFF.

The gene calls are TRBV27 and TRBJ1-3; D is ambiguous. Germline values: CDR1 MNHEY, CDR2 SMNVEV (reference sequence). Trimming took 6 bases from V and 1 from J, leaving 10 bases between them. This CDR3 is built from 14 residues. The CDR3 sequence: CASRTGRSGNTIYF. CDR3 DNA: TGTGCCAGCAGAACCGGCAGGTCTGGAAACACCATATATTTT.

The chain combines TRBV6-5 with TRBJ2-3, with D possibly matching TRBD2 (5 bases). The CDR3 is 12 residues long. Trimming left V 8 bases short and J 2 bases short, with 8 bases between. The germline V gene has CDR1 MNHEY and CDR2 SVGAGI. CDR3 nucleotides: TGTGCCAGCTCGACTAACACAGATACGCAGTATTTT. Translation gives CASSTNTDTQYF.